These T cell receptor beta chains were read from a single sample in a study of blood T cell repertoires in COVID-19. Method: immunoSEQ multiplex PCR; TCRdb's copy keeps in-frame clones and lacks some. Of 40,000 to 60,000 clones detected, around 84% appear once; the ten largest clones hold roughly 4%. Material for sequencing was peripheral blood. The receptors come from a man older than 75 with active COVID-19. Each CDR3 is given with its conserved first and last residue. The D gene is left open where the match is weak. Some rows have no size entry. The others give once, few or many, or a class for an expanded clone.

clone size | D gene | J gene | V gene | CDR3 protein | CDR3 DNA
. | TRBD1 | TRBJ2-4 | TRBV6-5 | CASSRGQGNIQYF | TGTGCCAGCAGTCGTGGACAGGGAAACATTCAGTACTTC
. | TRBD2 | TRBJ2-7 | TRBV5-4 | CASSLAGGIYEQYF | TGTGCCAGCAGCCTAGCGGGAGGGATCTACGAGCAGTACTTC
once | . | TRBJ1-3 | TRBV9 | CASSRTTGGKAGNTIYF | TGTGCCAGCAGCCGGACTACCGGGGGGAAAGCTGGAAACACCATATATTTT
. | . | TRBJ1-6 | TRBV30 | CAWRLSGETYNSPLHF | TGTGCCTGGAGGCTATCTGGAGAGACTTATAATTCACCCCTCCACTTT
. | . | TRBJ1-1 | TRBV18 | CASSPSTLRQVLTEAFF | TGTGCCAGCTCACCATCCACACTTCGACAGGTTTTAACTGAAGCTTTCTTT
. | TRBD2 | TRBJ2-1 | TRBV7-9 | CASSSFSGRIYNEQFF | TGTGCCAGCAGCTCTTTTAGCGGGAGAATCTACAATGAGCAGTTCTTC
. | TRBD1 | TRBJ1-2 | TRBV30 | CAWSLLQKQGWSGYTF | TGTGCCTGGAGTCTCCTGCAAAAACAGGGGTGGTCTGGCTACACCTTC
. | . | TRBJ2-7 | TRBV5-5 | CASSPILSSLDSYEQYF | TGTGCCAGCAGCCCAATCCTCAGTTCCCTCGACTCCTACGAGCAGTACTTC
. | . | TRBJ1-2 | TRBV7-3 | CASSPDRNYGYTF | TGTGCCAGCAGCCCCGACAGAAACTATGGCTACACCTTC
. | . | TRBJ2-1 | TRBV7-7 | CASSLDAGNEQFF | TGTGCCAGCAGCTTAGACGCGGGGAATGAGCAGTTCTTC
. | . | TRBJ2-2 | TRBV11-2 | CASSLGRLVNPGELFF | TGTGCCAGCAGCTTAGGGCGACTAGTAAATCCCGGGGAGCTGTTTTTT
. | . | TRBJ1-2 | TRBV6-2/TRBV6-3 | CASSYPTDGVGNYGYTF | TGTGCCAGCAGTTACCCTACGGACGGGGTTGGAAACTATGGCTACACCTTC
. | . | TRBJ1-5 | TRBV7-9 | CASSLGGVDLSNQPQHF | TGTGCCAGCAGCTTAGGAGGTGTGGATTTGAGCAATCAGCCCCAGCATTTT
. | . | TRBJ1-5 | TRBV15 | CATSRDRLEIEPQHF | TGTGCCACCAGCAGAGATCGACTCGAGATTGAGCCCCAGCATTTT
once | . | TRBJ2-2 | TRBV2 | CASRRMTGNTGELFF | TGTGCCAGCAGGAGGATGACAGGGAACACCGGGGAGCTGTTTTTT
. | TRBD1 | TRBJ2-7 | TRBV6-2/TRBV6-3 | CASSFDRGYEQYF | TGTGCCAGCAGTTTTGACAGGGGCTACGAGCAGTACTTC
. | TRBD2 | TRBJ2-7 | TRBV11-2 | CASRRTSGDSYEQYF | TGTGCCAGCAGGAGAACTAGCGGGGACTCCTACGAGCAGTACTTC
. | . | TRBJ1-1 | TRBV19 | CASSRRGLTEAFF | TGTGCCAGTAGCCGAAGGGGACTCACTGAAGCTTTCTTT
. | . | TRBJ1-3 | TRBV7-8 | CASSLIRAPGNTIYF | TGTGCCAGCAGCTTAATCAGGGCCCCTGGAAACACCATATATTTT
. | . | TRBJ2-1 | TRBV5-4 | CASSLTRNEQFF | TGTGCCAGCAGCTTGACTAGGAATGAGCAGTTCTTC
. | TRBD1 | TRBJ2-7 | TRBV10-3 | CAISEWDRSYEQYF | TGTGCCATCAGTGAGTGGGACAGATCCTACGAGCAGTACTTC